This TCR beta chain appears in the sequencing data of a study of shared clonotypes between healthy human individuals (dated by TCRdb to 2019 to 2021). With regard to the full study: The cohort comprised a couple of women and three men aged 18 to 49 years. Blood TCR repertoires of about 5 healthy adults were deeply sequenced to estimate repertoire size and the extent of clonotype sharing between individuals. To increase sequencing depth and limit assay-specific biases, TCR repertoire library preparation and sequencing were carried out by different laboratories using diverse techniques. Each donor's leukapheresis produced roughly between roughly 0.85 and 9.5 billion PBMCs. The paper's findings and limits, for the study overall: Only blood was sampled, and tissue TCR repertoires likely differ from those in blood. Pairwise subsampling indicated that sequencing depth was expected to affect the degree of clonotype sharing among donors. Because the study included only a small number of donors, the genetic and exposure-history diversity represented was limited.

Donors were healthy HIV-negative adults with no recently reported acute infections or vaccinations. All donors were Caucasian adults living in Nashville, Tennessee, USA. For unsorted samples, 75 million to 90 million PBMCs were counted, and genomic DNA was extracted using the QIAamp DNA Blood Mini kit. Blood was collected by leukapheresis, and PBMCs were isolated by Ficoll-Histopaque density gradient centrifugation and then cryopreserved in liquid nitrogen vapor phase. Including the terminal cysteine and phenylalanine, the CDR3 comprises 14 residues. The DNA shown is the 42-base CDR3, in frame from base 1. For CDR1 and CDR2, the germline V gene (reference sequence) lists MNHEY and SMNVEV. Cut back by 0 bases and 4 bases, the V and J ends lie 9 bases apart. TCR CDR3 regions were amplified from genomic DNA by multiplex PCR using the deep immunoSEQ assay. Extracted genomic DNA from each cell subset was spread evenly across all wells of several immunoSEQ 96-well plates, with each plate serving as a replicate. Each replicate PCR for unsorted PBMC received about 310 ng genomic DNA, equal to 30,000 or so T cell genomes. Unsorted PBMC genomic DNA was sequenced across ten immunoSEQ deep assay plates. Purified libraries were measured with a Qubit 3.0 fluorometer, size-checked on a Bioanalyzer 2100, and measured again with the KAPA Library Quantification kit. A separate single-read 150-cycle Illumina NextSeq 550 flow cell was used to sequence each immunoSEQ 96-well plate. Regarding the original processing steps: Because only junctional sequences without quality scores were contained in the immunoSEQ output, filtering matching that applied to full-length reads could not be performed. To assign V/J genes and CDR3, sequences were annotated using PyIR, a Python wrapper for IgBLAST v1.9, with IMGT germline references. Reads were removed for weak V/J assignments (E-value above 1e-6), missing CDR3, stop codons, out-of-frame junctions, or ambiguous translated residues. A V3J clonotype was defined by an identical inferred V gene, J gene, and CDR3 amino acid sequence. Percentage overlap between repertoires was calculated by dividing the number of shared unique clonotypes by the size of the smaller repertoire. Repertoire richness was assessed with RTK rarefaction, the Chao1 estimator, and Recon v2.1 estimates of unobserved clonotypes. TCRdb holds this immuneACCESS table with in-frame rearrangements only. Some clones are missing; in checked studies, unresolved V genes explain under half, and the rest has no known cause. V and J calls and clone size are those listed in that table; D and trimming were worked out from the DNA. The table for this sample lists some 470,000 clones; about 79% of them were counted only once. The ten largest make up about an eighth of the sample.

The table lists this clone with a count of one. Its recognized antigen is unknown. No per-base quality is available; no much larger clone lies one base away. This clonotype was sampled from a woman aged 40 to 50 in good health. Some clones in this sample may be carry-over from other donors' samples. The sequence links TRBV27 to TRBJ1-1, with the D gene too uncertain to name. Input material: PBMCs. DNA sequence: TGTGCCAGCAGTTTATCGACTGATTTCACTGAAGCTTTCTTT. It is translated as CASSLSTDFTEAFF.